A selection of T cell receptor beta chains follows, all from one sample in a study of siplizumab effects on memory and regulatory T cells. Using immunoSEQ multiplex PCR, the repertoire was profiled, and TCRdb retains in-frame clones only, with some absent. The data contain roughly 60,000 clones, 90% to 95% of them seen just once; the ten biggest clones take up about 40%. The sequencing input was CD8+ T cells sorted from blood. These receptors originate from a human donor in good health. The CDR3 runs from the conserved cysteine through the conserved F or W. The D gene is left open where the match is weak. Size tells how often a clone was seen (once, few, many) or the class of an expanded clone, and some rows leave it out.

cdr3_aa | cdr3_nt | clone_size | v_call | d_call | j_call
CASSRLAGVSDTQYF | TGTGCCAGCAGTAGACTAGCGGGAGTTTCAGATACGCAGTATTTT | . | TRBV28 | TRBD2 | TRBJ2-3
CASRPRTGLSGYTF | TGCGCCAGCAGGCCTAGGACAGGGTTGAGTGGCTACACCTTC | few | TRBV10-1 | TRBD1 | TRBJ1-2
CASSVGRDTQYF | TGTGCCAGCAGCGTAGGGAGAGATACGCAGTATTTT | . | TRBV9 | . | TRBJ2-3
CASSQPGLAGREQFF | TGCGCCAGCAGCCAACCGGGACTAGCGGGCCGAGAGCAGTTCTTC | . | TRBV4-3 | TRBD2 | TRBJ2-1
CASSLARNTEAFF | TGTGCCAGCAGTTTAGCGAGGAACACTGAAGCTTTCTTT | medium-sized | TRBV27 | . | TRBJ1-1
CATRLGSGSTDTQYF | TGTGCCACACGGCTGGGTTCGGGCTCCACAGATACGCAGTATTTT | . | TRBV15 | . | TRBJ2-3
CASSGPANTEAFF | TGTGCCAGCAGTGGACCGGCGAACACTGAAGCTTTCTTT | . | TRBV2 | . | TRBJ1-1
CASSSPEGPYNEQFF | TGTGCCAGCAGTTCCCCGGAAGGGCCCTACAATGAGCAGTTCTTC | . | TRBV28 | . | TRBJ2-1
CASSLAGLTSGSHHEQFF | TGTGCCAGCAGCTTAGCGGGTCTGACTAGCGGGAGCCATCATGAGCAGTTCTTC | . | TRBV13 | TRBD2 | TRBJ2-1
CASGWDRGYEQYF | TGTGCTAGTGGATGGGACAGGGGCTACGAGCAGTACTTC | . | TRBV12-5 | TRBD1 | TRBJ2-7
CASSQEEGQGYNEQFF | TGCGCCAGCAGCCAAGAAGAAGGACAGGGATACAATGAGCAGTTCTTC | many | TRBV4-3 | TRBD1 | TRBJ2-1
CSAREGVGYTF | TGCAGTGCTAGAGAGGGTGTCGGCTACACCTTC | . | TRBV20-1 | . | TRBJ1-2
CASSSGQDTGELFF | TGTGCCAGCAGCTCGGGACAGGACACCGGGGAGCTGTTTTTT | few | TRBV7-3 | TRBD1 | TRBJ2-2
CSVEFPGSYEQYF | TGCAGCGTTGAGTTTCCGGGTTCCTACGAGCAGTACTTC | . | TRBV29-1 | . | TRBJ2-7
CASSPGSTDTQYF | TGCGCCAGCAGCCCAGGGAGCACAGATACGCAGTATTTT | . | TRBV4-3 | . | TRBJ2-3
CASSAVGQGVFEQFF | TGTGCCAGCAGTGCGGTGGGACAGGGGGTCTTTGAGCAGTTCTTC | . | TRBV27 | TRBD1 | TRBJ2-1
CASSSSGQAKNIQYF | TGTGCCAGCAGCTCGTCAGGGCAGGCCAAAAACATTCAGTACTTC | . | TRBV9 | . | TRBJ2-4
CASSFTAGATNEKLFF | TGTGCCAGCAGCTTTACCGCAGGAGCAACTAATGAAAAACTGTTTTTT | . | TRBV7-6 | . | TRBJ1-4
CASSAQGLQETQYF | TGTGCCAGCAGCGCCCAAGGCCTTCAAGAGACCCAGTACTTC | . | TRBV9 | . | TRBJ2-5
CASSVGQGASEQYF | TGTGCCAGCAGCGTAGGGCAGGGGGCTAGTGAGCAGTACTTC | . | TRBV9 | TRBD1 | TRBJ2-7
CASSYSVAGELFF | TGTGCCAGCAGTTACAGTGTGGCCGGGGAGCTGTTTTTT | . | TRBV6-5 | . | TRBJ2-2
CASSYFREYQETQYF | TGTGCCAGCAGCTATTTCCGAGAGTACCAAGAGACCCAGTACTTC | . | TRBV7-2 | . | TRBJ2-5
CAISESGLSHNEQFF | TGTGCCATCAGTGAGTCAGGGCTTAGTCACAATGAGCAGTTCTTC | . | TRBV10-3 | . | TRBJ2-1
CASSQVGWEKLFF | TGTGCCAGCAGCCAAGTGGGGTGGGAAAAACTGTTTTTT | . | TRBV4-2 | . | TRBJ1-4
CASSLELGDSYGYTF | TGTGCCAGCAGCTTGGAGCTGGGCGACAGTTATGGCTACACCTTC | . | TRBV5-4 | . | TRBJ1-2
CASSSVDSQSTDTQYF | TGTGCCAGCAGCTCGGTGGACAGTCAGAGCACAGATACGCAGTATTTT | . | TRBV5-4 | . | TRBJ2-3
CASGPYSGNTIYF | TGTGCCAGTGGTCCTTACTCTGGAAACACCATATATTTT | . | TRBV28 | . | TRBJ1-3
CASSKGLAVYEQFF | TGTGCCAGTAGTAAAGGACTAGCGGTTTATGAGCAGTTCTTC | . | TRBV19 | TRBD2 | TRBJ2-1
CATSSRDNNYGYTF | TGTGCCACCAGCAGCCGGGACAATAACTATGGCTACACCTTC | . | TRBV15 | . | TRBJ1-2
CASSLDLANSYNEQFF | TGTGCCAGCAGCTTAGACCTAGCGAACTCCTACAATGAGCAGTTCTTC | . | TRBV7-3 | . | TRBJ2-1
CASSAGEVAVAKNIQYF | TGTGCCAGCAGCGCCGGGGAGGTAGCGGTAGCCAAAAACATTCAGTACTTC | . | TRBV9 | . | TRBJ2-4
CASSLGPSGSTYEQYF | TGTGCCAGCAGCTTAGGTCCTAGCGGGTCTACCTACGAGCAGTACTTC | . | TRBV7-2 | TRBD2 | TRBJ2-7
CASSERNTGELFF | TGCGCCAGCAGTGAAAGGAACACCGGGGAGCTGTTTTTT | . | TRBV10-2 | . | TRBJ2-2
CASSLDRGYGYTF | TGTGCCAGTAGTCTAGACAGGGGCTATGGCTACACCTTC | . | TRBV19 | TRBD1 | TRBJ1-2
CASSLAANYGYTF | TGCGCCAGCAGCTTGGCCGCGAACTATGGCTACACCTTC | once | TRBV5-1 | . | TRBJ1-2
CASSLLGDRLYGYTF | TGTGCCAGCAGTTTACTGGGAGACAGGCTCTATGGCTACACCTTC | . | TRBV27 | . | TRBJ1-2
CASTGVGQGNTGELFF | TGTGCCAGCACCGGGGTGGGACAGGGGAACACCGGGGAGCTGTTTTTT | . | TRBV7-9 | TRBD1 | TRBJ2-2
CASSPTTGGTTEAFF | TGTGCCAGCAGCCCGACAACAGGGGGGACCACTGAAGCTTTCTTT | . | TRBV27 | TRBD1 | TRBJ1-1
CASGAPADTQYF | TGTGCCAGCGGGGCGCCGGCTGATACGCAGTATTTT | few | TRBV7-8 | . | TRBJ2-3
CSARFGYEQYF | TGCAGTGCTAGATTTGGCTACGAGCAGTACTTC | once | TRBV20-1 | . | TRBJ2-7
CASIRPQGSSYNEQFF | TGTGCCAGTATAAGACCACAGGGAAGCTCCTACAATGAGCAGTTCTTC | . | TRBV28 | . | TRBJ2-1
CASLGQENIQYF | TGTGCCAGCCTGGGCCAGGAAAACATTCAGTACTTC | . | TRBV27 | . | TRBJ2-4
CASSATPRPASGSVQFF | TGTGCCAGCAGCGCAACCCCTCGGCCTGCTAGCGGGAGTGTGCAGTTCTTC | . | TRBV9 | TRBD2 | TRBJ2-1
CASSLTRQGGREQYF | TGTGCCAGCAGTTTAACGAGACAGGGGGGAAGGGAGCAGTACTTC | . | TRBV27 | TRBD1 | TRBJ2-7
CAWRKGTDTKETQYF | TGTGCCTGGAGAAAAGGGACAGACACTAAAGAGACCCAGTACTTC | . | TRBV30 | TRBD1 | TRBJ2-5
CASSYSRRGNEQFF | TGTGCCAGCAGTTACTCCAGGAGGGGTAATGAGCAGTTCTTC | . | TRBV6-5 | . | TRBJ2-1
CASSGGTGPYEQYF | TGTGCCAGCAGTGGGGGGACAGGGCCCTACGAGCAGTACTTC | . | TRBV9 | TRBD1 | TRBJ2-7
CAWATLAGFSDTQYF | TGTGCCTGGGCTACACTAGCGGGATTTTCAGATACGCAGTATTTT | . | TRBV30 | TRBD2 | TRBJ2-3
CATSRDRASTYEQYF | TGTGCCACCAGCAGAGATCGCGCTTCAACTTACGAGCAGTACTTC | . | TRBV15 | . | TRBJ2-7
CASNQLAGADYNEQFF | TGTGCCAGCAACCAACTAGCGGGGGCTGACTACAATGAGCAGTTCTTC | . | TRBV11-2 | TRBD2 | TRBJ2-1
CASSLAGGSEAFF | TGTGCCAGCAGTTTGGCCGGAGGCTCTGAAGCTTTCTTT | once | TRBV27 | . | TRBJ1-1
CASSVGVSYEQYF | TGTGCCAGCAGCGTAGGGGTTTCCTACGAGCAGTACTTC | . | TRBV9 | . | TRBJ2-7
CASSLTKQGYEQYF | TGTGCCAGCAGCTTAACGAAACAGGGCTACGAGCAGTACTTC | . | TRBV7-9 | . | TRBJ2-7
CASRQRGTSVFHEQYF | TGTGCCAGCAGACAAAGAGGGACTAGTGTATTCCACGAGCAGTACTTC | . | TRBV28 | TRBD2 | TRBJ2-7
CASSLEAGEADTQYF | TGTGCCAGCAGCTTGGAAGCGGGAGAAGCAGATACGCAGTATTTT | . | TRBV5-4 | TRBD2 | TRBJ2-3
CASSLMGSTEAFF | TGTGCCAGCAGTTTAATGGGGAGTACTGAAGCTTTCTTT | once | TRBV27 | . | TRBJ1-1
CASSQVELAGGEQFF | TGTGCCAGCAGCCAAGTCGAACTAGCGGGAGGCGAGCAGTTCTTC | . | TRBV14 | TRBD2 | TRBJ2-1
CASSPTGGAAYEQYF | TGTGCCAGCAGCCCCACAGGGGGCGCCGCCTACGAGCAGTACTTC | . | TRBV9 | TRBD1 | TRBJ2-7
CASSLLAGGNYEQYF | TGTGCCAGCAGTTTACTAGCGGGAGGGAACTACGAGCAGTACTTC | . | TRBV28 | TRBD2 | TRBJ2-7